This TCR beta chain was sequenced in a study of T cell responses to AZD1222 COVID-19 vaccine. Study conclusions and caveats: Seropositive AZD1222 recipients at baseline numbered only five or six. Females made up more of the donors, who were largely white British, and clonal diversity may have come out too low.

CDR3 size: 18 residues. Trimming pared 0 bases from V and 3 bases from J, leaving 20 bases between. Germline assignment: CDR1 MNHEY and CDR2 SMNVEV (reference sequence). Remarks on this clone: Its specificity is unknown.

Libraries were prepared by immunoSEQ multiplex PCR; TCRdb keeps only in-frame clonotypes and omits some of them. The table records 100,000 to 150,000 clones, 70% to 85% of them present only once. This material consisted of peripheral blood, taken 28 days after the second AZD1222 dose. The genes are TRBV27 and TRBJ1-2; possible D gene TRBD1, 6 bases. The TCR sequence derives from an adult who received the AZD1222 COVID-19 vaccine. In DNA, the CDR3 is TGTGCCAGCAGTTTATCGGGCGGTTGGGGGCGTACGGACTATGGCTACACCTTC. Amino acid sequence: CASSLSGGWGRTDYGYTF.